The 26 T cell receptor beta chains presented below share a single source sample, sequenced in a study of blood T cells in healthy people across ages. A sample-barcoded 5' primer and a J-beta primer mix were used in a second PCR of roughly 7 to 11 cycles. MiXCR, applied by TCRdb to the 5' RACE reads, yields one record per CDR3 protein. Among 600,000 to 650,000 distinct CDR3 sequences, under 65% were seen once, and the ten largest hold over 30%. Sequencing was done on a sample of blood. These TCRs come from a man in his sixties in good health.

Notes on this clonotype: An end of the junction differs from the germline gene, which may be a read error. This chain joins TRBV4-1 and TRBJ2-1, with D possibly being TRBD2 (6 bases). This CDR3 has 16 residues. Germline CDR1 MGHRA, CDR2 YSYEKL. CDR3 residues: CASSAEGGTLYDEQFF. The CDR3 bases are TGCGCCAGCAGCGCGGAGGGTGGGACTCTCTACGATGAGCAGTTCTTC.

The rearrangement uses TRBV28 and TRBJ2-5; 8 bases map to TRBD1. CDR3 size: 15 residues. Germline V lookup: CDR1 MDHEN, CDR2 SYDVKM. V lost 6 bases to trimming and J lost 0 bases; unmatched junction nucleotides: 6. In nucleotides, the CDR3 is TGTGCCAGCAGGGATCAGGGGGCGAACCAAGAGACCCAGTACTTC. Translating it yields CASRDQGANQETQYF.

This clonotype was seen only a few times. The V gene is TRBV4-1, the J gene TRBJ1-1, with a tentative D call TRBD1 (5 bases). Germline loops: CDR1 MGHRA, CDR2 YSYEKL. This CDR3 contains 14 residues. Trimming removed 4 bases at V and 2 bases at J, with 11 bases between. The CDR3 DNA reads TGCGCCAGCAGCCCGGGACCCCGAAACACTGAAGCTTTCTTT. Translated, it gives CASSPGPRNTEAFF.

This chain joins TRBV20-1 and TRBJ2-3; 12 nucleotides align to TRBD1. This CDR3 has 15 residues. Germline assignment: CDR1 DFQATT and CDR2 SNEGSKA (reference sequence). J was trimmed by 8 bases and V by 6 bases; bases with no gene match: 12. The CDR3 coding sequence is TGCAGTGCGAATCTTCCGGGACAGGGGGCTGGTACGCAGTATTTT. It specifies CSANLPGQGAGTQYF.

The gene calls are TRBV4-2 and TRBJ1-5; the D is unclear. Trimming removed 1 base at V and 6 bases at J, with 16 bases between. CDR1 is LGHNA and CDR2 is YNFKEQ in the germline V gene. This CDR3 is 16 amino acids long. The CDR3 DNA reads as TGTGCCAGCAGCCAAGGGGCGGTGGGAACAGCTCAGCCCCAGCATTTT. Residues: CASSQGAVGTAQPQHF.

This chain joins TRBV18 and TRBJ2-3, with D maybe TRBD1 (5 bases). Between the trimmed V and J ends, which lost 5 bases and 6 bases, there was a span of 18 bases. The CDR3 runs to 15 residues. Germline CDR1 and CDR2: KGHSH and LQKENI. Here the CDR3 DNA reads TGTGCCAGCTCAACGACAGCACAGGCAACGGATACGCAGTATTTT. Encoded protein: CASSTTAQATDTQYF.

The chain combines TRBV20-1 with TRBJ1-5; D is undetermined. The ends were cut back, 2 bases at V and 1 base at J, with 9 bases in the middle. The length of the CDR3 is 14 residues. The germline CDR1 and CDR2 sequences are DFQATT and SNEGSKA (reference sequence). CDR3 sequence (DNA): TGCAGTGCTAGAATAGGTGGGAGCAATCAGCCCCAGCATTTT. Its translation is CSARIGGSNQPQHF.

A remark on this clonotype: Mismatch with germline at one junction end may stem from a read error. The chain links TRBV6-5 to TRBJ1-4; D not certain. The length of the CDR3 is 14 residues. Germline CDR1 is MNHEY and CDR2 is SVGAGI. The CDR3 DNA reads TGTGCCAGCAGTGACTCGGAAGCTAATGAAAAACTGTTTTTT. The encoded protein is CASSDSEANEKLFF.

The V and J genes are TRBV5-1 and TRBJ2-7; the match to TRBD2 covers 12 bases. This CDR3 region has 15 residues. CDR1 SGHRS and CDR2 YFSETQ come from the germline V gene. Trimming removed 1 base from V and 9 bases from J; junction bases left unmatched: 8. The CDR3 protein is CASSLRTSGASRQYF. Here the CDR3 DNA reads TGCGCCAGCAGCTTGCGGACTAGCGGGGCCTCCAGGCAGTACTTC.

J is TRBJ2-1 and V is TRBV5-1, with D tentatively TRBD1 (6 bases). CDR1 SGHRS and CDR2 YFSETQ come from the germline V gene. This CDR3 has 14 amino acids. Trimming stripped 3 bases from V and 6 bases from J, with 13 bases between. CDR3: CASSSNLGGNEQFF. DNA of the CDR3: TGCGCCAGCAGCTCTAACTTAGGGGGCAATGAGCAGTTCTTC. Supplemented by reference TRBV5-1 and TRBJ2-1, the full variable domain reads KAGVTQTPRYLIKTRGQQVTLSCSPISGHRSVSWYQQTPGQGLQFLFEYFSETQRNKGNFPGRFSGRQFSNSRSEMNVSTLELGDSALYLCASSSNLGGNEQFFGPGTRLTVL.

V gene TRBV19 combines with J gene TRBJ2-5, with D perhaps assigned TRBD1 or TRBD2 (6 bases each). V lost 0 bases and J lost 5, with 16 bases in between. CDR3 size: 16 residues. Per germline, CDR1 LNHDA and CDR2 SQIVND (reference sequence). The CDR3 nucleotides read TGTGCCAGTAGTATAGATCCTGGGGGGCTCAAGGAGACCCAGTACTTC. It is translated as CASSIDPGGLKETQYF.

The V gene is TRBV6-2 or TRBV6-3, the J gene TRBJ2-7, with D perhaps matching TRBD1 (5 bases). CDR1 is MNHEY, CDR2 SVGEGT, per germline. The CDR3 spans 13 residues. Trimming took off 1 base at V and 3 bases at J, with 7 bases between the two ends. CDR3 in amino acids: CASSYWGGYEQYF. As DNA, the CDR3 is TGTGCCAGCAGTTACTGGGGCGGCTACGAGCAGTACTTC.

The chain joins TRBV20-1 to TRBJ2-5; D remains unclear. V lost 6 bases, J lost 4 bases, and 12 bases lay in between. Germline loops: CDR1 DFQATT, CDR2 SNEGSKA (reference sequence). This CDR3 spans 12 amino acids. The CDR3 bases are TGCAGTGCAAGGATGGGGTTAGAGACCCAGTACTTC. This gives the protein CSARMGLETQYF.

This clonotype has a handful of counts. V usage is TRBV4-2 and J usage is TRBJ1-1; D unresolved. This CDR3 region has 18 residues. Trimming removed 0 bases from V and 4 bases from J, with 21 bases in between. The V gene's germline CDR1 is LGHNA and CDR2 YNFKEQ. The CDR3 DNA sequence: TGTGCCAGCAGCCAAGATCTTCCGGGAGGCCAATGGGGCACTGAAGCTTTCTTT. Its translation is CASSQDLPGGQWGTEAFF.

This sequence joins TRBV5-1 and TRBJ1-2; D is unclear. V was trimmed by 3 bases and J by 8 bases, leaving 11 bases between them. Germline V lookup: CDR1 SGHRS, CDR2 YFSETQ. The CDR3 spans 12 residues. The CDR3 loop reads CASSYGDNGYTF. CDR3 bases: TGCGCCAGCAGCTACGGGGATAACGGCTACACCTTC. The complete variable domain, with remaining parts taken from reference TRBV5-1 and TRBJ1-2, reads KAGVTQTPRYLIKTRGQQVTLSCSPISGHRSVSWYQQTPGQGLQFLFEYFSETQRNKGNFPGRFSGRQFSNSRSEMNVSTLELGDSALYLCASSYGDNGYTFGSGTRLTVV.

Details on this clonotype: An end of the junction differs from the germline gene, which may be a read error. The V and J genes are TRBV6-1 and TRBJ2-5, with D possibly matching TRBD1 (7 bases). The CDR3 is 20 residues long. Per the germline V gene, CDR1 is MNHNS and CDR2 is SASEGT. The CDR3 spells CASRTDRWPGGSGYQEAQYF. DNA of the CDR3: TGTGCCAGCAGAACTGATCGGTGGCCAGGGGGGTCAGGGTACCAAGAGGCCCAGTACTTC.

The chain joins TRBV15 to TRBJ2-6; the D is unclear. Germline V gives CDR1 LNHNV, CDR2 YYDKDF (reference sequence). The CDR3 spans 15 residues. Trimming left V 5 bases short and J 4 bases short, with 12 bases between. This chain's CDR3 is CATSPGLRGANVLTF. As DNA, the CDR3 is TGTGCCACCAGCCCGGGCCTGAGGGGGGCCAACGTCCTGACTTTC.

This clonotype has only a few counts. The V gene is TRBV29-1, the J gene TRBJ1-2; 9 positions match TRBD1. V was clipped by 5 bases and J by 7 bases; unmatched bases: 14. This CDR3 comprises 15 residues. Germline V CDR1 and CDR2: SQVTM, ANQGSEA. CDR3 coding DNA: TGCAGCGTTCCCCTCGGGACAGGGACTTTACGTGGCTACACCTTC. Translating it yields CSVPLGTGTLRGYTF.

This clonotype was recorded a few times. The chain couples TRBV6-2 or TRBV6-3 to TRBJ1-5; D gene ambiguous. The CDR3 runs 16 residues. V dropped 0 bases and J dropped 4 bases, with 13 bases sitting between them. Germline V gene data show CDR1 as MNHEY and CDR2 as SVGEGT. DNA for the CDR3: TGTGCCAGCAGTTACTCGAAGGGTCAGGAAAATCAGCCCCAGCATTTT. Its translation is CASSYSKGQENQPQHF.

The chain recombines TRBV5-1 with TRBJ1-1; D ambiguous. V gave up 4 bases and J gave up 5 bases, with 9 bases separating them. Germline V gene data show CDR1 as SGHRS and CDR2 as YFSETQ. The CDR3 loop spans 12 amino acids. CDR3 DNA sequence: TGCGCCAGCAGCCCCGATGGTACTGAAGCTTTCTTT. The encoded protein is CASSPDGTEAFF.

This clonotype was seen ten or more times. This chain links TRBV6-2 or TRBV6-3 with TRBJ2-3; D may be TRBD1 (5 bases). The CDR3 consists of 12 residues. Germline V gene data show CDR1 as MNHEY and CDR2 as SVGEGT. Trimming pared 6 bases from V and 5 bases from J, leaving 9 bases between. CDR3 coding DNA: TGTGCCAGCAGCCCGACAGAAGATACGCAGTATTTT. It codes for CASSPTEDTQYF.

In nucleotides, the CDR3 is TGCAGTGCTAGCCGCTCAGCCAATGAGCAGTTCTTC. Translating it yields CSASRSANEQFF. The chain couples TRBV20-1 to TRBJ2-1; no clear D. Germline V gives CDR1 DFQATT, CDR2 SNEGSKA (reference sequence). With 3 bases removed from V and 6 bases from J, the gap between germline ends came to 9 bases. The CDR3 totals 12 residues.

The CDR3 loop is CSAIGGVGTYEQYF. CDR3 nucleotide sequence: TGCAGTGCCATTGGAGGGGTCGGAACCTACGAGCAGTACTTC. The chain joins TRBV20-1 to TRBJ2-7; D perhaps matches TRBD2 (6 bases). Germline CDR1 DFQATT, CDR2 SNEGSKA (reference sequence). Trimming removed 6 bases at V and 2 bases at J, with 17 bases between. This CDR3 region has 14 residues.

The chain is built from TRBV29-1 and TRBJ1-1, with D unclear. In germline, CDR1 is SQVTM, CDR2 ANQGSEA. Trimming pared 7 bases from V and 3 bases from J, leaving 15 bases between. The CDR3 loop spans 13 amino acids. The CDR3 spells CSGRQAWDTEAFF. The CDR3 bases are TGCAGCGGGCGCCAGGCCTGGGACACTGAAGCTTTCTTT.

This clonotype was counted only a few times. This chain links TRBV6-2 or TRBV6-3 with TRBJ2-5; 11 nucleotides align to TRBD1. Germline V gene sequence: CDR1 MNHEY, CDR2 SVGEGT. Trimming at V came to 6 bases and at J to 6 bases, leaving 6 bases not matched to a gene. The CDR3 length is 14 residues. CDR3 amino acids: CASSRTGGAKTQYF. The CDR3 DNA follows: TGTGCCAGCAGCCGGACAGGGGGCGCAAAGACCCAGTACTTC.

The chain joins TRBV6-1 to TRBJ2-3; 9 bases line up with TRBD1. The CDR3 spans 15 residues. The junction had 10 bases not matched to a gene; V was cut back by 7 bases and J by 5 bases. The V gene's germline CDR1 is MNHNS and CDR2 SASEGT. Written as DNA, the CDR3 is TGTGCCAGCACCGACCCCGGGACAGGGATAGATACGCAGTATTTT. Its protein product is CASTDPGTGIDTQYF.